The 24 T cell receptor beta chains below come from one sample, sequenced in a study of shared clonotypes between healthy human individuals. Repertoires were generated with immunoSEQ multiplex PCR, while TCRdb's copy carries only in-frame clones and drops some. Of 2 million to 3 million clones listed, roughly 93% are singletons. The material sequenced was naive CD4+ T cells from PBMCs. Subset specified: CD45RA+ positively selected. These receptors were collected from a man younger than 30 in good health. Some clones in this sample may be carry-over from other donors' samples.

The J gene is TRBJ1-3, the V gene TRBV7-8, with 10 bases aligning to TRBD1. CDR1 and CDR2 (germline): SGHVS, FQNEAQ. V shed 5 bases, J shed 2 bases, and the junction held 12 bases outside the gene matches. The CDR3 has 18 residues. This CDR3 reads CASSPKRPGTGAGNTIYF. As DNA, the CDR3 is TGTGCCAGCAGCCCCAAAAGGCCCGGGACAGGGGCTGGAAACACCATATATTTT.

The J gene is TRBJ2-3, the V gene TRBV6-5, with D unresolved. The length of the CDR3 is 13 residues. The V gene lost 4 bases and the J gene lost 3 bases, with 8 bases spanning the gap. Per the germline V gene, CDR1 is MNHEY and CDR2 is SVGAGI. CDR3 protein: CASSSLKTDTQYF. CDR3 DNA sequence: TGTGCCAGCAGTTCCCTGAAGACAGATACGCAGTATTTT.

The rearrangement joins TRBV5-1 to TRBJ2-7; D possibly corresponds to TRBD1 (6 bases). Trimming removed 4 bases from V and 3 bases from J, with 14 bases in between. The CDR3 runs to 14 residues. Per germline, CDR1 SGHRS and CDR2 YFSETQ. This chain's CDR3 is CASSETTGVYEQYF. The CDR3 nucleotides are TGCGCCAGCAGCGAGACGACAGGAGTCTACGAGCAGTACTTC.

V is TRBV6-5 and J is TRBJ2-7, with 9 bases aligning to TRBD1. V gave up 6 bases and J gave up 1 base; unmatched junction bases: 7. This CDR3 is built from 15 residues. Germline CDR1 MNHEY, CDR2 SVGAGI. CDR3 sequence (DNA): TGTGCCAGCAGCAGGGACAGGGTCGTTTCCTACGAGCAGTACTTC. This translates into CASSRDRVVSYEQYF.

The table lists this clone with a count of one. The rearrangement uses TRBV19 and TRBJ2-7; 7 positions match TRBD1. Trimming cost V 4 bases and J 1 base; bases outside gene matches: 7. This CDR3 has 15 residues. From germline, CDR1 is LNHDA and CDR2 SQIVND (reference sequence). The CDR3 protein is CASSKRQGGSYEQYF. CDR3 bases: TGTGCCAGTAGTAAAAGACAGGGTGGGTCCTACGAGCAGTACTTC.

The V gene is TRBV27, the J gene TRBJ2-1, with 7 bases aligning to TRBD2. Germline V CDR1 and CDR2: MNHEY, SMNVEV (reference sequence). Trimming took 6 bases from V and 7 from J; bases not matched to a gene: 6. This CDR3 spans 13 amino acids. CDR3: CASRPSGRNEQFF. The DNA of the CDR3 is TGTGCCAGCAGGCCTAGCGGAAGAAATGAGCAGTTCTTC.

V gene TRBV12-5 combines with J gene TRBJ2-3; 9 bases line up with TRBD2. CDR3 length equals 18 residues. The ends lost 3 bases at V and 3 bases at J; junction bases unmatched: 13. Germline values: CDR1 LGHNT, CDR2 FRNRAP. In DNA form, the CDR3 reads TGTGCTAGTGGTTTACGCGGGAGGGCCAGGTTGGAGACAGATACGCAGTATTTT. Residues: CASGLRGRARLETDTQYF.

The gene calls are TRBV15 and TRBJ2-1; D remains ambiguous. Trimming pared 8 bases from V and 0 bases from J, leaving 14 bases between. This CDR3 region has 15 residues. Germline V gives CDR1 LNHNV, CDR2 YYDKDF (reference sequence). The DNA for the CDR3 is TGTGCCACCCGCAACCAGGTGAGCTCCTACAATGAGCAGTTCTTC. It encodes CATRNQVSSYNEQFF.

CDR3 sequence reads: CASSRGSSGEETQYF. The CDR3 DNA is TGTGCCAGCAGCCGGGGGAGTTCGGGGGAAGAGACCCAGTACTTC. The rearrangement joins TRBV7-2 to TRBJ2-5; a possible D gene is TRBD2 (6 bases). Germline V gene data show CDR1 as SGHTA and CDR2 as FQGNSA. Trimming shortened V by 5 bases and J by 3 bases, and 16 bases separated the two germline ends. The CDR3 contains 15 residues.

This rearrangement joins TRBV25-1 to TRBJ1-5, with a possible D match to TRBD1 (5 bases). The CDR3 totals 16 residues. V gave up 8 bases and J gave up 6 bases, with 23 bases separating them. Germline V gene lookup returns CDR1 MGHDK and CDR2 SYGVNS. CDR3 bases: TGTGCCAGCGCTTCCGGGGACCTCACTGAGGGTCAGCCCCAGCATTTT. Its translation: CASASGDLTEGQPQHF.

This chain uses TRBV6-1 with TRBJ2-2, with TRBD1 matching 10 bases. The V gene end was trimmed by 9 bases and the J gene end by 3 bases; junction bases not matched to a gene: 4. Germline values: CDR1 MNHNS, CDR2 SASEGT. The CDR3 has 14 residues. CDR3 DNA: TGTGCCAGTTCCGGGACAGGGGACACCGGGGAGCTGTTTTTT. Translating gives CASSGTGDTGELFF.

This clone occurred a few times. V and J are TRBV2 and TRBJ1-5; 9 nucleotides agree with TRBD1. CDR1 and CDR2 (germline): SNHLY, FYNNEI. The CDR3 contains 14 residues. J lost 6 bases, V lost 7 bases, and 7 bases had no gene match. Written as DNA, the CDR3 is TGTGCCAGCAAAGGACAGGGGTTAGGTCAGCCCCAGCATTTT. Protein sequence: CASKGQGLGQPQHF.

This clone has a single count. The CDR3 is CASSLGAGDSYEQYF. The CDR3 nucleotides are TGTGCCAGCAGCTTAGGGGCGGGAGATTCCTACGAGCAGTACTTC. The chain uses TRBV7-2 and TRBJ2-7, with TRBD2 identical over 7 bases. Germline V lookup: CDR1 SGHTA, CDR2 FQGNSA. The V and J ends lost 1 base and 1 base, in that order; junction bases with no gene match: 4. The CDR3 is made up of 15 amino acids.

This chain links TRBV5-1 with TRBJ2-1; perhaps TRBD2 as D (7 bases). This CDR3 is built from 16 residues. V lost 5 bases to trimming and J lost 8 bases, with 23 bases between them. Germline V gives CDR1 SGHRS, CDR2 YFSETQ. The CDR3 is CASSKSGTPDSYEQFF. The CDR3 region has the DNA TGCGCCAGCAGTAAGAGCGGGACACCGGATTCGTATGAGCAGTTCTTC.

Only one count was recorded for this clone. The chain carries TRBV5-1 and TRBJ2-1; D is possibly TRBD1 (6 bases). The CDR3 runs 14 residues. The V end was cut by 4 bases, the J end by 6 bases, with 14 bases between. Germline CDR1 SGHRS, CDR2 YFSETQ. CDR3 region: CASSDTYRVNEQFF. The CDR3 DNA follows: TGCGCCAGCAGCGATACGTACAGGGTCAATGAGCAGTTCTTC. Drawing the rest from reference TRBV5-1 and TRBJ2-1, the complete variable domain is KAGVTQTPRYLIKTRGQQVTLSCSPISGHRSVSWYQQTPGQGLQFLFEYFSETQRNKGNFPGRFSGRQFSNSRSEMNVSTLELGDSALYLCASSDTYRVNEQFFGPGTRLTVL.

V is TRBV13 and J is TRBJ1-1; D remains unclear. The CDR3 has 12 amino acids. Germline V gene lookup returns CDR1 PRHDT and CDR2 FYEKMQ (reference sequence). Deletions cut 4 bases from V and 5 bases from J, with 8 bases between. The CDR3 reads CASSYRLTEAFF. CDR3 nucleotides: TGTGCCAGCAGCTATAGACTTACTGAAGCTTTCTTT.

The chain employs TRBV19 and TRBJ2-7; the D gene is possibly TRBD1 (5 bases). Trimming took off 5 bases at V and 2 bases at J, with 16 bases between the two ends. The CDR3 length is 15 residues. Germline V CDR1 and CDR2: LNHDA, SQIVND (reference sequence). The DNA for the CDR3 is TGTGCCAGTAGTCGTGGACACCAGCTACCCTACGAGCAGTACTTC. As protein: CASSRGHQLPYEQYF. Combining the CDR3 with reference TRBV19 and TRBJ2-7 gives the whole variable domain DGGITQSPKYLFRKEGQNVTLSCEQNLNHDAMYWYRQDPGQGLRLIYYSQIVNDFQKGDIAEGYSVSREKKESFPLTVTSAQKNPTAFYLCASSRGHQLPYEQYFGPGTRLTVT.

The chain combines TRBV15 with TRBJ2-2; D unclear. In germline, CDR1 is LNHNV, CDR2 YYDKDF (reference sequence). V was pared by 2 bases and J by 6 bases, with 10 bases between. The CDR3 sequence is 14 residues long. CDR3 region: CATSRTRRAGELFF. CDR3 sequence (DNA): TGTGCCACCAGCAGAACCCGAAGAGCCGGGGAGCTGTTTTTT.

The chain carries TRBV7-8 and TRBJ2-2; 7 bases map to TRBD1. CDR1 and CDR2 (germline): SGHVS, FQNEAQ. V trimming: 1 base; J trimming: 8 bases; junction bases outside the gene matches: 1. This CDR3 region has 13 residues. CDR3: CASSLEGAGELFF. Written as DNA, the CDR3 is TGTGCCAGCAGCTTAGAGGGGGCGGGGGAGCTGTTTTTT.

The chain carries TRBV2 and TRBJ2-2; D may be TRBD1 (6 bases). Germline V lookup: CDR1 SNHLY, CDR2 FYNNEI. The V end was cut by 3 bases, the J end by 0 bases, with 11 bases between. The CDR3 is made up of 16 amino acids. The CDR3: CASSEQGQANTGELFF. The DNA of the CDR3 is TGTGCCAGCAGTGAGCAGGGACAAGCGAACACCGGGGAGCTGTTTTTT. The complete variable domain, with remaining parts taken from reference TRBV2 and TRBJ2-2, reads EPEVTQTPSHQVTQMGQEVILRCVPISNHLYFYWYRQILGQKVEFLVSFYNNEISEKSEIFDDQFSVERPDGSNFTLKIRSTKLEDSAMYFCASSEQGQANTGELFFGEGSRLTVL.

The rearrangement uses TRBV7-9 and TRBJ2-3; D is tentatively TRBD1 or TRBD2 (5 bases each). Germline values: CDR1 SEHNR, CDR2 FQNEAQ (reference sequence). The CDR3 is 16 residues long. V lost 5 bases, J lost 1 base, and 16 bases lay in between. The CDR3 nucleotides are TGTGCCAGCAGCCACCTAGGGGAGAGCGGCACAGATACGCAGTATTTT. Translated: CASSHLGESGTDTQYF.

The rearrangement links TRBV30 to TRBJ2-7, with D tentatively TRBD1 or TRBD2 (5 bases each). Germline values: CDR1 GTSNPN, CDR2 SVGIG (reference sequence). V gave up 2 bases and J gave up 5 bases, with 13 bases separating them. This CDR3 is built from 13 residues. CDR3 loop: CAWSTGARNEQYF. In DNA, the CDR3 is TGTGCCTGGAGTACCGGGGCGCGCAACGAGCAGTACTTC.

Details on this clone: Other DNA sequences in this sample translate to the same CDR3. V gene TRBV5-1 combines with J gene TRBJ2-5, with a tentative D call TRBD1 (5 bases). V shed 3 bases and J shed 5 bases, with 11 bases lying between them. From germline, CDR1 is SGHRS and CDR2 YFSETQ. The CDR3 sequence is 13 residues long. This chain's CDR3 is CASSSRGRETQYF. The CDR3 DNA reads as TGCGCCAGCAGCTCTAGGGGCAGGGAGACCCAGTACTTC.

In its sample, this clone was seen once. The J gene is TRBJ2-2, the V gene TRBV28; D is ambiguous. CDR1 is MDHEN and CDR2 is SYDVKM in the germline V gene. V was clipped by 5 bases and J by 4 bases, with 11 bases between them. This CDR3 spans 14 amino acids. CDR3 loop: CASSPPTGTGELFF. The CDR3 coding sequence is TGTGCCAGCAGTCCGCCGACGGGCACCGGGGAGCTGTTTTTT.